Below are 5 T cell receptor beta chains sequenced from a single sample in a study of T cell responses to AZD1222 COVID-19 vaccine. Some clones are missing from TCRdb's copy, which holds only in-frame ones; the method was immunoSEQ multiplex PCR. Here the sample spans roughly 91,000 clones, about 90% being singletons. This specimen was peripheral blood, taken on day 0 of AZD1222 vaccination. These receptors were taken from an adult in good health.

The chain recombines TRBV20-1 with TRBJ1-3; a possible D gene is TRBD1 (5 bases). V shed 3 bases and J shed 0 bases, with 15 bases lying between them. CDR1 and CDR2 from the germline V gene are DFQATT and SNEGSKA (reference sequence). This CDR3 has 16 residues. The CDR3 DNA follows: TGCAGTGCTAGTCCCCCCACAGGTCTCTCTGGAAACACCATATATTTT. Protein product: CSASPPTGLSGNTIYF.

The chain carries TRBV18 and TRBJ2-2; 11 nucleotides agree with TRBD1. CDR3 length: 15 residues. V lost 7 bases, J lost 5 bases, and 6 bases stayed unmatched. Germline V CDR1 and CDR2: KGHSH, LQKENI. The CDR3 region has the DNA TGTGCCAGCTTCGGACAGGGGGCAGGGACCGGGGAGCTGTTTTTT. It is translated as CASFGQGAGTGELFF. Full variable domain (remainder filled in from reference TRBV18 and TRBJ2-2): NAGVMQNPRHLVRRRGQEARLRCSPMKGHSHVYWYRQLPEEGLKFMVYLQKENIIDESGMPKERFSAEFPKEGPSILRIQQVVRGDSAAYFCASFGQGAGTGELFFGEGSRLTVL.

This chain joins TRBV18 and TRBJ1-1, with D uncertain. V shed 3 bases and J shed 11 bases, with 13 bases lying between them. Germline CDR1 reads KGHSH; CDR2 reads LQKENI. The CDR3 is 12 amino acids. This CDR3 reads CASSPEAGSAFF. The CDR3 region has the DNA TGTGCCAGCTCACCCGAGGCAGGTTCGGCTTTCTTT.

The V and J genes are TRBV4-2 and TRBJ2-3; TRBD2 aligns across 14 bases. The CDR3 extends over 19 amino acids. CDR1 LGHNA and CDR2 YNFKEQ come from the germline V gene. Trimming removed 4 bases from V and 5 bases from J; junction bases left unmatched: 14. CDR3 region: CASSPQKTSGRAGGDTQYF. The CDR3 nucleotides read TGTGCCAGCAGCCCTCAGAAGACTAGCGGGAGGGCCGGGGGAGATACGCAGTATTTT.

The chain recombines TRBV7-3 with TRBJ2-1; 9 bases are shared with TRBD1. V gave up 5 bases and J gave up 7 bases; unmatched junction bases: 12. The germline V gene has CDR1 SGHTA and CDR2 FQGTGA. The CDR3 spans 16 residues. In DNA, the CDR3 is TGTGCCAGCAGCCCGGACAGGGGAAAGGTTACGAATGAGCAGTTCTTC. It codes for CASSPDRGKVTNEQFF.